These T cell receptor beta chains were read from a single sample in a study of cytomegalovirus exposure and HLA in healthy donors. Clones were sequenced by immunoSEQ multiplex PCR, and TCRdb holds only the in-frame ones, with some missing. The sample holds 240,000 or so clones, more than 75% seen once. The sample consisted of PBMCs. The receptors were sampled from a woman between 25 and 40 years old in good health and CMV-seropositive. CDR3s include the opening cysteine and the closing phenylalanine or tryptophan. A D gene is named only where the DNA matches it firmly. Clone sizes are given selectively: once, few, many, or a class where the clone is expanded.

v_gene,d_gene,abundance,j_gene,CDR3nt,CDR3aa
TRBV10-1,TRBD1,-,TRBJ1-1,TGCGCCAGCAGTGATGGACAGGGTTCGGATGAAGCTTTCTTT,CASSDGQGSDEAFF
TRBV5-1,-,-,TRBJ2-6,TGCGCCAGCAGCTCCTACAGTGGCTCTGGGGCCAACGTCCTGACTTTC,CASSSYSGSGANVLTF
TRBV29-1,-,-,TRBJ2-7,TGCAGCGTTCTCTTGGAGACCCGGGACATCCTCTACGAGCAGTACTTC,CSVLLETRDILYEQYF
TRBV5-4,TRBD2,-,TRBJ2-7,TGTGCCAGCACACCAGCGGGAGGGTCCTACGAGCAGTACTTC,CASTPAGGSYEQYF
TRBV27,-,once,TRBJ2-7,TGTGCCAGCAGTCCCCTTGGTACAAAAGCCTACGAGCAGTACTTC,CASSPLGTKAYEQYF
TRBV27,-,-,TRBJ1-2,TGTGCCAGCAGTTTATACACACAGGGAAACTATGGCTACACCTTC,CASSLYTQGNYGYTF
TRBV25-1,-,-,TRBJ1-4,TGTGCCAGCAGTGATTCAACAACTAATGAAAAACTGTTTTTT,CASSDSTTNEKLFF
TRBV30,-,few,TRBJ2-1,TGTGCCTGGAGACAGGGCTCGTTCAATGAGCAGTTCTTC,CAWRQGSFNEQFF
TRBV7-7,TRBD2,-,TRBJ2-2,TGTGCTAGCAGCCATACTAGCGGGAACACCGGGGAGCTGTTTTTT,CASSHTSGNTGELFF
TRBV18,-,-,TRBJ2-3,TGTGCCAGCTCACCAAATCGGGTCGCAGATACGCAGTATTTT,CASSPNRVADTQYF
TRBV2,-,-,TRBJ2-6,TGTGCCACCAAGAAGGAGCGCACCAAGACTGGGGCCAACGTCCTGACTTTC,CATKKERTKTGANVLTF
TRBV29-1,-,-,TRBJ1-5,TGCAGCGCCGGGGGGGGCCATGATCAGCCCCAGCATTTT,CSAGGGHDQPQHF
TRBV30,TRBD2,-,TRBJ2-3,TGTGCCTGGAGTCCGGAAGGCGGGGGTACAGATACGCAGTATTTT,CAWSPEGGGTDTQYF
TRBV15,TRBD2,-,TRBJ2-5,TGTGCCACCAACCGACTAGCGGGAGATTCAGAGACCCAGTACTTC,CATNRLAGDSETQYF
TRBV27,TRBD2,-,TRBJ2-1,TGTGCCAGCAGTTCGTCTAGCGGGACTTTGTCCTATGAGCAGTTCTTC,CASSSSSGTLSYEQFF
TRBV10-1,-,-,TRBJ1-5,TGCGCCAGCAGTCCCGGCAGGGATCAGCCCCAGCATTTT,CASSPGRDQPQHF
TRBV7-2,TRBD2,-,TRBJ2-7,TGTGCCAGCAGCTTCAGACTAGCGGGTACCTACGAGCAGTACTTC,CASSFRLAGTYEQYF
TRBV6-5,-,few,TRBJ1-1,TGTGCCAGCACGCGCGGGTTCGGGAACACTGAAGCTTTCTTT,CASTRGFGNTEAFF
TRBV9,TRBD2,-,TRBJ2-3,TGTGCCAGCAGCGTAGGACTAGCGGGAGCAGATACGCAGTATTTT,CASSVGLAGADTQYF
TRBV7-6,TRBD1,-,TRBJ2-4,TGTGCCAGCAGCTTATCGGGACAGATGGGAGTCATTCAGTACTTC,CASSLSGQMGVIQYF
TRBV5-1,TRBD2,-,TRBJ2-7,TGCGCCAGCAGCTTGGTGGGGCTAGCGGACGAGCAGTACTTC,CASSLVGLADEQYF
TRBV9,-,-,TRBJ2-5,TGTGCCAGCAGCGTATCCGGGTTGGAGACCCAGTACTTC,CASSVSGLETQYF
TRBV7-9,-,-,TRBJ1-3,TGTGCCAGCAGCTCCCCACTGAGCTCTGGAAACACCATATATTTT,CASSSPLSSGNTIYF